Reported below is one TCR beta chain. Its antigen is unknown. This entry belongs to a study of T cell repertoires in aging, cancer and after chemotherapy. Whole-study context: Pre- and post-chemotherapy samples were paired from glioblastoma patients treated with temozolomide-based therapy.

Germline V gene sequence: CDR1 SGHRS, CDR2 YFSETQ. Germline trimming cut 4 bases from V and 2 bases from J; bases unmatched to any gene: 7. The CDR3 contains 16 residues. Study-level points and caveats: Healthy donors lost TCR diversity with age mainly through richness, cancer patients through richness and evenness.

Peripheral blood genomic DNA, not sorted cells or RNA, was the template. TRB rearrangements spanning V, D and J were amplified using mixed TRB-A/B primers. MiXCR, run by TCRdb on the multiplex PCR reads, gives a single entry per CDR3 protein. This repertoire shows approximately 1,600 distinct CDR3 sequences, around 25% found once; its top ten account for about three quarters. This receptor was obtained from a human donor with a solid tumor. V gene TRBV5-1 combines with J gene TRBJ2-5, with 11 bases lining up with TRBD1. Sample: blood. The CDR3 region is CASSPGGTGGQETQYF. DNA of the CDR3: TGCGCCAGCAGCCCGGGAGGGACAGGGGGACAAGAGACCCAGTACTTC.